These 26 T cell receptor beta chains originate from one sample sequenced in a study of blood T cell repertoires in COVID-19. Clones were read by immunoSEQ multiplex PCR, and TCRdb kept only the in-frame ones, dropping some. The sample carries fewer than 200,000 clones, 70% to 80% recorded once. Sequences were obtained from peripheral blood. The receptor source for this set is a woman in her 50s with active or convalescent COVID-19.

This clone showed up just a few times. The gene calls are TRBV1 and TRBJ2-1; the DNA was not used to check the table's D call, TRBD2. TRBV1 is a pseudogene. CDR3 length: 18 residues. Here the CDR3 DNA reads TGCACCAGCAGCCAAGATTCAGCGGGAGGGCCTTTGAACAATGAGCAGTTCTTC. Protein product: CTSSQDSAGGPLNNEQFF.

The chain recombines TRBV4-1 with TRBJ1-2; 9 nucleotides align to TRBD1. The length of the CDR3 is 15 residues. Germline assignment: CDR1 MGHRA and CDR2 YSYEKL. V shed 4 bases and J 7 bases; nucleotides not matched to a gene: 10. The CDR3 loop reads CASSLGQGLTLGYTF. The CDR3 coding sequence is TGCGCCAGCAGCCTGGGACAGGGCCTAACACTTGGCTACACCTTC.

The chain joins TRBV24-1 to TRBJ1-2, with a tentative D call TRBD1 (6 bases). Germline V gives CDR1 KGHDR, CDR2 SFDVKD. This CDR3 comprises 14 residues. V was trimmed by 3 bases and J by 0 bases, leaving 7 bases between them. This CDR3 reads CATSDRTANYGYTF. The CDR3 DNA follows: TGTGCCACCAGTGATCGGACAGCTAACTATGGCTACACCTTC.

The chain joins TRBV28 to TRBJ2-7, with TRBD2 matching 8 bases. The V gene end was trimmed by 6 bases and the J gene end by 0 bases; junction bases not matched to a gene: 4. This CDR3 is 14 amino acids long. The germline gives CDR1 MDHEN, CDR2 SYDVKM. The chain's CDR3 is CASRTSESSYEQYF. CDR3 sequence (DNA): TGTGCCAGCAGGACTAGCGAGAGCTCCTACGAGCAGTACTTC.

The J gene is TRBJ2-3, the V gene TRBV4-3; perhaps TRBD1 as D (5 bases). Germline assignment: CDR1 LGHNA and CDR2 YSLEER. This CDR3 has 15 amino acids. Trimming left V 0 bases short and J 5 bases short, with 12 bases between. CDR3 coding DNA: TGCGCCAGCAGCCAAGATAGCCAGGGTAGAGATACGCAGTATTTT. This codes for CASSQDSQGRDTQYF.

The genes are TRBV4-2 and TRBJ1-4; no reliable D call. CDR1 and CDR2 from the germline V gene are LGHNA and YNFKEQ. Trimming shortened V by 4 bases and J by 0 bases, and 21 bases separated the two germline ends. This CDR3 comprises 19 residues. This CDR3 is CASSRPLVQSESTNEKLFF. The CDR3 coding sequence is TGTGCCAGCAGCCGACCTTTGGTACAGTCTGAATCAACTAATGAAAAACTGTTTTTT.

This clone has just one count. V gene TRBV19 combines with J gene TRBJ1-1; D possibly corresponds to TRBD1 (5 bases). Germline loops: CDR1 LNHDA, CDR2 SQIVND (reference sequence). Trimming stripped 5 bases from V and 2 bases from J, with 12 bases between. This CDR3 is built from 14 residues. This CDR3 reads CASSVTDRNTEAFF. As DNA, the CDR3 is TGTGCCAGTAGTGTTACTGACAGAAACACTGAAGCTTTCTTT.

In this sample, this clone turned up a few times. This chain joins TRBV5-1 and TRBJ2-3, with D perhaps matching TRBD1 (6 bases). The CDR3 is 18 amino acids. Deletions cut 0 bases from V and 0 bases from J, with 17 bases between. The V gene's germline CDR1 is SGHRS and CDR2 YFSETQ. The CDR3 region has the DNA TGCGCCAGCAGCTTGGTGGGGCAGGGGTCTTCTAGCACAGATACGCAGTATTTT. This sequence encodes CASSLVGQGSSSTDTQYF.

V is TRBV28 and J is TRBJ2-6, with D uncertain. The ends were cut back, 6 bases at V and 4 bases at J, with 10 bases in the middle. Looked up from germline, CDR1 is MDHEN and CDR2 is SYDVKM. CDR3 length: 14 amino acids. CDR3 amino acids: CASRMSLGANVLTF. DNA of the CDR3: TGTGCCAGCAGAATGTCGTTGGGGGCCAACGTCCTGACTTTC.

This chain connects TRBV7-9 to TRBJ2-2; 9 bases map to TRBD1. CDR1 and CDR2 (germline): SEHNR, FQNEAQ (reference sequence). V lost 5 bases and J lost 5; bases outside the gene matches: 9. This CDR3 region has 16 residues. CDR3 protein: CASSPTGTGLTGELFF. The CDR3 bases are TGTGCCAGCAGCCCTACCGGGACAGGGCTAACCGGGGAGCTGTTTTTT. Supplemented by reference TRBV7-9 and TRBJ2-2, the full variable domain reads DTGVSQNPRHKITKRGQNVTFRCDPISEHNRLYWYRQTLGQGPEFLTYFQNEAQLEKSRLLSDRFSAERPKGSFSTLEIQRTEQGDSAMYLCASSPTGTGLTGELFFGEGSRLTVL.

This clone was observed a few times. The genes are TRBV27 and TRBJ1-2, with unresolved D. Germline CDR1 MNHEY, CDR2 SMNVEV (reference sequence). The CDR3 totals 13 residues. Deletions cut 2 bases from V and 2 bases from J, with 6 bases between. As DNA, the CDR3 is TGTGCCAGCAGTTTAGCAGCGAACTATGGCTACACCTTC. Protein sequence: CASSLAANYGYTF.

The chain uses TRBV30 and TRBJ1-5; D is unclear. The CDR3 spans 13 residues. V was cut by 2 bases and J by 5 bases, with 10 bases left in between. Germline CDR1 reads GTSNPN; CDR2 reads SVGIG (reference sequence). The CDR3 sequence is CAWSKGRDQPQHF. The DNA for the CDR3 is TGTGCCTGGAGTAAAGGCCGGGATCAGCCCCAGCATTTT.

CDR3 protein: CASSQEIISGPNEKLFF. CDR3 nucleotides: TGCGCCAGCAGCCAAGAAATCATATCTGGGCCGAACGAAAAACTGTTTTTT. The V gene is TRBV4-3, the J gene TRBJ1-4, with D unclear. Germline CDR1 is LGHNA and CDR2 is YSLEER. V was cut by 0 bases and J by 8 bases, with 19 bases left in between. The CDR3 consists of 17 residues.

V usage is TRBV6-5 and J usage is TRBJ1-2; D gene ambiguous. Germline V CDR1 and CDR2: MNHEY, SVGAGI. V lost 6 bases and J lost 4, with 15 bases in between. The CDR3 consists of 14 residues. Written as DNA, the CDR3 is TGTGCCAGCAGCCAGGACGGGGATGTCTATGGCTACACCTTC. Protein sequence: CASSQDGDVYGYTF.

The chain joins TRBV7-2 to TRBJ1-6; 7 positions match TRBD1. V was pared by 0 bases and J by 10 bases, with 3 bases of the junction left unmatched. The CDR3 length is 14 residues. CDR1 SGHTA and CDR2 FQGNSA come from the germline V gene. This chain's CDR3 is CASSLAAGGSPLHF. The CDR3 nucleotides read TGTGCCAGCAGCTTAGCGGCAGGGGGATCACCCCTCCACTTT.

The chain joins TRBV7-9 to TRBJ1-3; D is unresolved. The V end lost 5 bases, the J end lost 3 bases, and 23 bases lay between the germline ends. Looked up from germline, CDR1 is SEHNR and CDR2 is FQNEAQ (reference sequence). The CDR3 is 18 residues long. CDR3 coding DNA: TGTGCCAGCAGCCCCGATACATACATGTTACGCGGTGGAAACACCATATATTTT. Translation gives CASSPDTYMLRGGNTIYF.

In DNA, the CDR3 is TGTGCCAGCGGCCAGGGGAAGCTCTACTATGGCTACACCTTC. It codes for CASGQGKLYYGYTF. The chain recombines TRBV28 with TRBJ1-2; weak D call: TRBD1 (6 bases). Germline CDR1 reads MDHEN; CDR2 reads SYDVKM. CDR3 size: 14 residues. Trimming cost V 8 bases and J 3 bases, with 16 bases left between them.

V gene TRBV13 combines with J gene TRBJ2-2; the match to TRBD1 covers 9 bases. The V gene end was trimmed by 5 bases and the J gene end by 6 bases; junction bases not matched to a gene: 10. The CDR3 runs 16 residues. Germline loops: CDR1 PRHDT, CDR2 FYEKMQ (reference sequence). CDR3 residues: CASSILPGQGAGELFF. The CDR3 DNA reads as TGTGCCAGCAGCATTCTACCGGGACAGGGAGCCGGGGAGCTGTTTTTT.

The chain employs TRBV7-2 and TRBJ2-7; unclear D gene. The germline V gene has CDR1 SGHTA and CDR2 FQGNSA. The CDR3 consists of 12 residues. V shed 5 bases and J shed 1 base, with 6 bases lying between them. The CDR3 DNA reads as TGTGCCAGCAGCCCAACATCCTACGAGCAGTACTTC. Its protein product is CASSPTSYEQYF.

The rearrangement links TRBV7-2 to TRBJ1-5; D gene uncertain. V lost 5 bases and J lost 3, with 11 bases in between. CDR3 length: 14 amino acids. Germline CDR1 and CDR2: SGHTA and FQGNSA. CDR3 nucleotides: TGTGCCAGCAGCGAGGCGGGGAACAATCAGCCCCAGCATTTT. Translating it yields CASSEAGNNQPQHF.

V gene TRBV27 combines with J gene TRBJ1-2; possible D gene TRBD1, 5 bases. Trimming left V 3 bases short and J 4 bases short, with 21 bases between. Germline CDR1 MNHEY, CDR2 SMNVEV (reference sequence). The CDR3 is made up of 17 amino acids. CDR3: CASSFKGVPGEFYGYTF. The CDR3 DNA sequence: TGTGCCAGCAGTTTTAAAGGGGTTCCGGGCGAATTCTATGGCTACACCTTC.

The V gene is TRBV2, the J gene TRBJ1-1, with a weak D call TRBD1 (5 bases). Trimming stripped 4 bases from V and 1 base from J, with 10 bases between. Per germline, CDR1 SNHLY and CDR2 FYNNEI. CDR3 length equals 14 residues. CDR3 nucleotides: TGTGCCAGCAGTGGAGACAGCCCGAACACTGAAGCTTTCTTT. This gives the protein CASSGDSPNTEAFF.

The rearrangement uses TRBV4-3 and TRBJ1-4; TRBD1 matches at 11 bases. Germline V gene sequence: CDR1 LGHNA, CDR2 YSLEER. The CDR3 length is 17 residues. V was clipped by 2 bases and J by 0 bases; unmatched bases: 2. CDR3 protein: CASSQRGQGATNEKLFF. The CDR3 DNA reads as TGCGCCAGCAGCCAAAGGGGACAGGGGGCAACTAATGAAAAACTGTTTTTT.

This chain connects TRBV19 to TRBJ1-2; D may be TRBD1 (5 bases). Germline assignment: CDR1 LNHDA and CDR2 SQIVND (reference sequence). The CDR3 sequence is 13 residues long. Trimming took 6 bases from V and 2 from J, leaving 10 bases between them. The CDR3: CASSRGGNYGYTF. CDR3 in DNA: TGTGCCAGTAGCCGGGGGGGAAACTATGGCTACACCTTC.

The CDR3, as DNA: TGTGCCGGGCCGGAATTAGCGGGAGGGGGTGAGCAGTTCTTC. As protein: CAGPELAGGGEQFF. The chain carries TRBV27 and TRBJ2-1; 11 nucleotides line up with TRBD2. Germline CDR1 reads MNHEY; CDR2 reads SMNVEV (reference sequence). This CDR3 is 14 amino acids long. V gave up 11 bases and J gave up 9 bases; unmatched junction bases: 12.

CDR3 amino acids: CASSYWAGRGYEQYF. The CDR3 nucleotides read TGTGCCAGCAGTTACTGGGCCGGGAGGGGATACGAGCAGTACTTC. J is TRBJ2-7 and V is TRBV6-5; 8 nucleotides match TRBD2. Trimming at V came to 1 base and at J to 4 bases, leaving 6 bases not matched to a gene. The CDR3 totals 15 residues. The V gene's germline CDR1 is MNHEY and CDR2 SVGAGI.